This T cell receptor (delta chain) was sequenced in a study of Vδ1+ human thymocytes. Study-wide results and caveats: Thymic TRG and TRD repertoires appeared highly polyclonal, with Gaussian CDR3 length distributions. Approximately 20% of thymic delta-chain sequences were Vdelta2, with few Vdelta3, unlike blood Vdelta1+ controls. Donors shared many TRG clonotypes but few TRD clonotypes. Unexpected Vdelta2 sequences could cause misinterpretation of bulk repertoire data.

There are 17 residues in the CDR3. The germline V gene encodes CDR1 TSWWSYY and CDR2 QGS. The V gene lost 0 bases and the J gene lost 0 bases, with 14 bases spanning the gap. Concerning this clone itself: Its antigen remains unknown.

Thymocytes were sorted as CD3+ TCRVdelta1+ TCRVdelta2- after alphabeta T cell depletion. Sequences come from RNA converted to cDNA by reverse transcription. Pooled V-gene forward primers with one constant-region reverse primer generated the CDR3 amplicons by multiplex PCR. TCRdb used CATT to re-call clones from the multiplex PCR reads. The repertoire consists of about 54,000 delta-chain clones, with around 15% occurring once and the leading ten covering 0.5%. The specimen sequenced was Vdelta1+ gamma-delta thymocytes from the thymus. Subset meaning: FACS-sorted CD3+ TCRalphabeta- TCRVdelta1+ TCRVdelta2- thymocytes. The chain combines TRDV1 with TRDJ1; D unresolved. The TCR was taken from a boy under three years old who had congenital heart surgery. The CDR3 nucleotides are TGTGCTCTTGGGGAACTCACTCCTCCGGGAGACACCGATAAACTCATCTTT. Translation: CALGELTPPGDTDKLIF.